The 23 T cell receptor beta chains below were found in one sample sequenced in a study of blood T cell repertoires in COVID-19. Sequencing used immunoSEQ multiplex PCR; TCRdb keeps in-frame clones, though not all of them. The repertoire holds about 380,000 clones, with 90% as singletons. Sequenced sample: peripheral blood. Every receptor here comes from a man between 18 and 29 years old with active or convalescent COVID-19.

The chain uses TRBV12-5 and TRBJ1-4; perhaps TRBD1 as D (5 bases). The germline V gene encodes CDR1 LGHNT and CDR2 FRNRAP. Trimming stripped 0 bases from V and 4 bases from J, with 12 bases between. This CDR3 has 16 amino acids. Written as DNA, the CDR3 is TGTGCTAGTGGTTTGGTATCTCGGGGGGGTAATGAAAAACTGTTTTTT. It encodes CASGLVSRGGNEKLFF.

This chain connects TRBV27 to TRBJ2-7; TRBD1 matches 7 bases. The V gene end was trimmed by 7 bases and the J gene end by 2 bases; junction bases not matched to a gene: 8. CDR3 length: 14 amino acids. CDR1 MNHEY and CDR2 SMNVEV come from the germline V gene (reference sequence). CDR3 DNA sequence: TGTGCCAGCATCGCCGGGACAGATCCCTACGAGCAGTACTTC. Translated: CASIAGTDPYEQYF.

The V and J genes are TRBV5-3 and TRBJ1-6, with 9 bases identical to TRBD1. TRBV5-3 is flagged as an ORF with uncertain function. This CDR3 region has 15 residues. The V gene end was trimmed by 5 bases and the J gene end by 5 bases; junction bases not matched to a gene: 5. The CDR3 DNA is TGTGCCAGAAGACAAGGGACAGGGAATAATTCACCCCTCCACTTT. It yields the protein CARRQGTGNNSPLHF.

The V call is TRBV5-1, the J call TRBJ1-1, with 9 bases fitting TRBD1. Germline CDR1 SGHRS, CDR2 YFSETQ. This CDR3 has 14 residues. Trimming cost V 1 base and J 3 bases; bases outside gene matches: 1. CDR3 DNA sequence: TGCGCCAGCAGCTTGACAGGGGGCTACACTGAAGCTTTCTTT. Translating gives CASSLTGGYTEAFF.

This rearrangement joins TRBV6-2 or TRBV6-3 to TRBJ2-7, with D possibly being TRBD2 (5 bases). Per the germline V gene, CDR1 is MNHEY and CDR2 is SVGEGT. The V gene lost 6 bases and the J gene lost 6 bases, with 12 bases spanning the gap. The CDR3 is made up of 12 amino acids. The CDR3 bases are TGTGCCAGCAGCATCCCCCGGGGCGAGCAGTACTTC. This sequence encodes CASSIPRGEQYF.

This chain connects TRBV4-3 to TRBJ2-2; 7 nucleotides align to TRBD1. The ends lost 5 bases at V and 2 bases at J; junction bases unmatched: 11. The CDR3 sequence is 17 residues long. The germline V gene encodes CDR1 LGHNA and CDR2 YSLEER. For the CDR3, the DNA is TGCGCCAGCAGCTCCCTTGGAAGGGGGCCAAACACCGGGGAGCTGTTTTTT. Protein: CASSSLGRGPNTGELFF.

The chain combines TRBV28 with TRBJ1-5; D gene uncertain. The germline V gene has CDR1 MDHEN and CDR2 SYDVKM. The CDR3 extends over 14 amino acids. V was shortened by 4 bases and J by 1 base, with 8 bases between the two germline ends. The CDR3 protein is CASSSDGSNQPQHF. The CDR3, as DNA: TGTGCCAGCAGTTCTGACGGGAGCAATCAGCCCCAGCATTTT.

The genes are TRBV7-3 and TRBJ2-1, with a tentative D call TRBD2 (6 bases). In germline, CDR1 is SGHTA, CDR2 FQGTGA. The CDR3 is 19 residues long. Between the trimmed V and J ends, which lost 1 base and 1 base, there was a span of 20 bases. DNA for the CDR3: TGTGCCAGCAGCTTAAAAGGTAGCTGGGGGGAGGAGTCCTACAATGAGCAGTTCTTC. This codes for CASSLKGSWGEESYNEQFF.

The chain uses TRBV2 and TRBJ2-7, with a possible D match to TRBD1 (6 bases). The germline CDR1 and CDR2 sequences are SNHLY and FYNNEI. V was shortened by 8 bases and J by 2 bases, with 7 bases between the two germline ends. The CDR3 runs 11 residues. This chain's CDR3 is CASRQAYEQYF. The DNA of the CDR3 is TGTGCCAGCCGACAGGCCTACGAGCAGTACTTC.

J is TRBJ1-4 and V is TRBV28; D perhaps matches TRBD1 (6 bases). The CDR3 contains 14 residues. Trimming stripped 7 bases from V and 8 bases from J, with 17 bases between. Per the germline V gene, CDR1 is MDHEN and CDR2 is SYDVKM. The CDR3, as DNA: TGTGCCAGCAATCTCTTGGGGACACCGGAAAAACTGTTTTTT. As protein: CASNLLGTPEKLFF.

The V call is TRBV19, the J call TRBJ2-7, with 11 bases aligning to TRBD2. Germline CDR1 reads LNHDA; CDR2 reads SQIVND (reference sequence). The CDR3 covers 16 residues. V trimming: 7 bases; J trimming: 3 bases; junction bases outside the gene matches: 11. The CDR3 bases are TGTGCCAGTAACAGGGGGAGACTAGCGGGAATCTACGAGCAGTACTTC. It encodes CASNRGRLAGIYEQYF.

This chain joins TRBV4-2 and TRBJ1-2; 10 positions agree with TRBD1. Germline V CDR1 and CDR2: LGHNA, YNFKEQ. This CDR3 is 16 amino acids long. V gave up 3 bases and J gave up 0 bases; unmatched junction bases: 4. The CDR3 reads CASSQVTGGPNYGYTF. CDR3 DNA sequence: TGTGCCAGCAGCCAGGTGACAGGGGGCCCTAACTATGGCTACACCTTC.

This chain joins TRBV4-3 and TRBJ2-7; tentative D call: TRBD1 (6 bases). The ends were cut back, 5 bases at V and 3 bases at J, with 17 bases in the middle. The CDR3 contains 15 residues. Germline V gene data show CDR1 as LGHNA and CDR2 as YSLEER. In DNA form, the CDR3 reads TGCGCCAGCAGCGGCCAAACAACAGGGAGCTACGAGCAGTACTTC. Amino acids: CASSGQTTGSYEQYF.

CDR3 sequence reads: CASSQAYYTGELFF. The DNA of the CDR3 is TGTGCCAGCAGCCAAGCCTATTACACCGGGGAGCTGTTTTTT. The J gene is TRBJ2-2, the V gene TRBV3-1 (or the pseudogene TRBV3-2), with unresolved D. The CDR3 covers 14 residues. Trimming stripped 1 base from V and 3 bases from J, with 6 bases between. Per germline, CDR1 LGHDT and CDR2 YNNKEL (reference sequence).

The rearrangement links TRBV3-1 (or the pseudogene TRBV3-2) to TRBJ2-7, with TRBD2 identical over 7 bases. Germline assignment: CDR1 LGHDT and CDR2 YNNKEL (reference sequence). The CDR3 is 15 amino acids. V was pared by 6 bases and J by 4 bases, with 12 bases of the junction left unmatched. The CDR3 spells CASRAEGGSRYEQYF. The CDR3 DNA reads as TGTGCCAGCAGGGCGGAGGGAGGGAGTCGGTACGAGCAGTACTTC.

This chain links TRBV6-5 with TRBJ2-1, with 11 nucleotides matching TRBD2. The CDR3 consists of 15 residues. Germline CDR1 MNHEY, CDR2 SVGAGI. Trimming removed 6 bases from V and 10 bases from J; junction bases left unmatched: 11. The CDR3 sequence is CASRLRLAGIGEQFF. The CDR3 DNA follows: TGTGCCAGCAGGCTTAGACTAGCGGGAATAGGAGAGCAGTTCTTC.

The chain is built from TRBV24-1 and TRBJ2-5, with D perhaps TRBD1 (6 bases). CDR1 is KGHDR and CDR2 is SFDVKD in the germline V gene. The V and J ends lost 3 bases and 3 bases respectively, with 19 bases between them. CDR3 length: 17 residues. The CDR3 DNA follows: TGTGCCACCAGTGATCCATTGAAGGAGCAGGGGAAAGAGACCCAGTACTTC. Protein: CATSDPLKEQGKETQYF.

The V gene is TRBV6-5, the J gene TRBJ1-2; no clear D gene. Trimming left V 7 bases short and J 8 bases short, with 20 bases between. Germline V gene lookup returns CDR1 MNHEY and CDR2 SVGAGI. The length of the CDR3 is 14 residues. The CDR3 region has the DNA TGTGCCAGCACAGCTCAAGCCGGGGTTGACGGCTACACCTTC. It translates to CASTAQAGVDGYTF.

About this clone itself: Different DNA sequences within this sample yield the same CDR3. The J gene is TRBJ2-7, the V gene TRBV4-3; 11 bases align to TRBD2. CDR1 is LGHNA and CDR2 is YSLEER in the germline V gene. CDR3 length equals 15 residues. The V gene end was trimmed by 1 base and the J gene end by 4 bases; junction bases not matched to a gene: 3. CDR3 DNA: TGCGCCAGCAGCCAAGGGACTAGCGGGTTGTACGAGCAGTACTTC. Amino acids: CASSQGTSGLYEQYF.

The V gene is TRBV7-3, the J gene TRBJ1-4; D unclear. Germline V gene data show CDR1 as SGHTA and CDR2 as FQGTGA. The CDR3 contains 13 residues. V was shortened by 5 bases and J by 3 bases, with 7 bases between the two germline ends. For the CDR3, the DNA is TGTGCCAGCAGCCCCAGGTCTAATGAAAAACTGTTTTTT. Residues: CASSPRSNEKLFF.

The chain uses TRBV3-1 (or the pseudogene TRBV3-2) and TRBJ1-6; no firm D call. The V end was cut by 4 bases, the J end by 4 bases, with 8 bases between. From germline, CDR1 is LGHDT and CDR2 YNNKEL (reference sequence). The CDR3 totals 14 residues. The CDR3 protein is CASSPQIYNSPLHF. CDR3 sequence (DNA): TGTGCCAGCAGCCCGCAGATTTATAATTCACCCCTCCACTTT.

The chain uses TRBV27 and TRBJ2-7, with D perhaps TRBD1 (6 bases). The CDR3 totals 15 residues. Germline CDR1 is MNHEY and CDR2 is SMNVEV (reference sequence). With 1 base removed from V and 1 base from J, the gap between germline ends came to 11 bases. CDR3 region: CASSLLGQGSYEQYF. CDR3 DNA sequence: TGTGCCAGCAGTTTATTAGGCCAGGGGTCCTACGAGCAGTACTTC.

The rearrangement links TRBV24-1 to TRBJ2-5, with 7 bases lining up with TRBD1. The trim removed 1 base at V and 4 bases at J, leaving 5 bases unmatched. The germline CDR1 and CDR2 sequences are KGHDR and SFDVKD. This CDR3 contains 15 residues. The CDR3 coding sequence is TGTGCCACCAGTGATTTCCGGGACAGCGGAGAGACCCAGTACTTC. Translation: CATSDFRDSGETQYF.